The 7 T cell receptor beta chains given below trace back to one sample, sequenced in a study of T cells in Graves' hyperthyroidism and ophthalmopathy. From RNA transcripts, TCR beta CDR3 regions were amplified. TCR CDR3 regions were first amplified by RT-PCR with HTBI primers. MiXCR, applied by TCRdb to the multiplex PCR reads, yields one record per CDR3 protein. The sample shows a few hundred thousand distinct CDR3 sequences, roughly 15% of them seen only once. The specimen sequenced was blood. All receptors come from a woman aged 25 to 45 with Graves' ophthalmopathy.

This clonotype appeared many times. The chain combines TRBV20-1 with TRBJ2-2, with no clear D. V lost 0 bases to trimming and J lost 1 base, with 18 bases between them. The V gene's germline CDR1 is DFQATT and CDR2 SNEGSKA (reference sequence). This CDR3 is built from 18 residues. This chain's CDR3 is CSARDRTSTGQNTGELFF. CDR3 sequence (DNA): TGCAGTGCTAGAGATCGAACGTCGACCGGGCAGAACACCGGGGAGCTGTTTTTT.

This clonotype occurred a few times. V usage is TRBV20-1 and J usage is TRBJ1-1, with TRBD1 identical over 7 bases. CDR3 length: 16 residues. The V gene end was trimmed by 0 bases and the J gene end by 0 bases; junction bases not matched to a gene: 7. Germline loops: CDR1 DFQATT, CDR2 SNEGSKA (reference sequence). DNA for the CDR3: TGCAGTGCTAGAGAAATCCACAGGGGTCTGAACACTGAAGCTTTCTTT. Protein sequence: CSAREIHRGLNTEAFF.

V gene TRBV28 combines with J gene TRBJ1-5; maybe TRBD1 (5 bases). The ends were cut back, 6 bases at V and 6 bases at J, with 12 bases in the middle. Germline V gene data show CDR1 as MDHEN and CDR2 as SYDVKM. The CDR3 is made up of 13 amino acids. The CDR3 bases are TGTGCCAGCAGCGCGGGAGGGGTTCAGCCCCAGCATTTT. Translation: CASSAGGVQPQHF.

The rearrangement links TRBV12-3 or TRBV12-4 to TRBJ1-3; no firm D call. Deletions cut 2 bases from V and 0 bases from J, with 8 bases between. The CDR3 runs to 15 residues. CDR3 in DNA: TGTGCCAGCAGTTTATTAACGGTCTCTGGAAACACCATATATTTT. It encodes CASSLLTVSGNTIYF.

The table lists this clonotype with many counts. This chain uses TRBV28 with TRBJ1-5, with no clear D. V was cut by 5 bases and J by 6 bases, with 11 bases left in between. This CDR3 region has 13 residues. The germline V gene has CDR1 MDHEN and CDR2 SYDVKM. The CDR3 region has the DNA TGTGCCAGCAGTCCGGGTCCTCGTCAGCCCCAGCATTTT. Its protein product is CASSPGPRQPQHF.

This clonotype was seen many times. CDR3 sequence reads: CASSKGGQGRHYGYTF. In DNA form, the CDR3 reads TGTGCCAGCAGCAAAGGGGGACAGGGCCGACACTATGGCTACACCTTC. The chain uses TRBV7-2 and TRBJ1-2; 9 positions match TRBD1. Trimming removed 5 bases from V and 3 bases from J; junction bases left unmatched: 10. The V gene's germline CDR1 is SGHTA and CDR2 FQGNSA. The CDR3 totals 16 residues.

Ten or more counts support this clonotype. Here the CDR3 reads CASSLWGEDYGYTF. Written as DNA, the CDR3 is TGTGCCAGCAGCCTGTGGGGCGAGGACTATGGCTACACCTTC. The genes are TRBV3-1 and TRBJ1-2, with TRBD1 as a possible D gene (5 bases). The V end lost 4 bases, the J end lost 3 bases, and 12 bases lay between the germline ends. The CDR3 runs 14 residues. CDR1 LGHDT and CDR2 YNNKEL come from the germline V gene (reference sequence).